The source of this T cell receptor (beta chain) is a study of blood T cell repertoires in COVID-19. Study in general: T cells, B-cell-depleted T cells, or PBMCs provided the cDNA or gDNA that served as material.

As originally analysed: Researchers report that nucleated cell counts were estimated from reference gene primer amplification. Here immunoSEQ multiplex PCR was the method, and the copy in TCRdb shows in-frame clones only, minus some. That table furnishes V, J and clone size, whereas the DNA furnished D and trimming. The table lists more than 95,000 clones, about 90% of them singletons. Looked up from germline, CDR1 is SNHLY and CDR2 is FYNNEI. The V and J ends lost 5 bases and 6 bases respectively, with 11 bases between them. The CDR3 sequence is 12 residues long. The V and J genes are TRBV2 and TRBJ2-7; D may be TRBD1 (5 bases). The specimen was peripheral blood. This sequence was found in a man between 70 and 80 years old who had recovered from COVID-19. The chain's CDR3 is CASSLVGAEQYF. CDR3 nucleotide sequence: TGTGCCAGCAGTTTGGTTGGGGCCGAGCAGTACTTC.